This entry features one TCR beta chain sequence. Its matching antigen is unknown. The donors were members of the roughly 120-subject validation cohort (separate from the approximately 670-subject first cohort). This sample was included in a study of cytomegalovirus exposure and HLA in healthy donors. Method: immunoSEQ multiplex PCR; TCRdb's copy keeps in-frame clones and lacks some. The table records more than 130,000 clones, 85% to 90% of them present only once. Study-wide findings and caveats: Reported results showed that the classifier diagnosed cytomegalovirus status with high specificity and sensitivity. The listing of roughly 160 TCR beta chains classed them as cytomegalovirus-associated. Subsequent analysis showed first-cohort TCR clusters tending to co-occur in more than 90 validation repertoires.

The sequencing sample was made of PBMCs. This sequence originates from a woman between 18 and 30 years old in good health and CMV-seropositive.

Written as DNA, the CDR3 is TGTGCCTGGAGTGTCGGTCATTACAATGAGCAGTTCTTC. Its translation: CAWSVGHYNEQFF. The chain employs TRBV30 and TRBJ2-1; D not resolved. CDR1 and CDR2 from the germline V gene are GTSNPN and SVGIG (reference sequence). With 0 bases removed from V and 4 bases from J, the gap between germline ends came to 7 bases. The CDR3 loop spans 13 amino acids.